Listed below are T cell receptor beta chains from one sample, sequenced in a study of cytomegalovirus exposure and HLA in healthy donors. Produced via immunoSEQ multiplex PCR; TCRdb's table is partial and in-frame only. Of nearly 95,000 clones listed, less than 8% are singletons. The sample consisted of PBMCs. These receptors originate from a man in his fifties in good health and CMV-seronegative. Both conserved end residues are part of each CDR3. The order of the fields is CDR3 length, clone size, J gene, D gene, V gene, CDR3 DNA, CDR3 protein. A D gene is named only where the DNA matches it firmly. Clone sizes are given selectively: once, few, many, or a class where the clone is expanded.

length: 15; size: -; J: TRBJ2-7; D: TRBD2; V: TRBV28; DNA: TGTGCCAGCAGCTCCCCCGGGACTAGCGGGGGCGAGCAGTACTTC; CDR3: CASSSPGTSGGEQYF
length: 14; size: many; J: TRBJ2-1; D: TRBD2; V: TRBV9; DNA: TGTGCCAGCAGCGATGAGGGACTAGCCAATGAGCAGTTCTTC; CDR3: CASSDEGLANEQFF
length: 14; size: -; J: TRBJ1-4; D: -; V: TRBV2; DNA: TGTGCCAGCAGGGCCGACAGGAGTAATGAAAAACTGTTTTTT; CDR3: CASRADRSNEKLFF
length: 14; size: -; J: TRBJ1-5; D: TRBD1; V: TRBV2; DNA: TGTGCCAGCAGGACAGGGGGCGAGGGACAGCCCCAGCATTTT; CDR3: CASRTGGEGQPQHF
length: 13; size: -; J: TRBJ1-1; D: -; V: TRBV6-6; DNA: TGTGCCAGCAGGGCCCAGGTGCTCCCTGAAGCTTTCTTT; CDR3: CASRAQVLPEAFF
length: 11; size: few; J: TRBJ1-4; D: -; V: TRBV19; DNA: TGTGCCAGTAGGCGGGAGGAAAAACTGTTTTTT; CDR3: CASRREEKLFF
length: 16; size: -; J: TRBJ1-4; D: -; V: TRBV5-1; DNA: TGCGCCAGCAGCTTGGCGGACAAAGCAACTAATGAAAAACTGTTTTTT; CDR3: CASSLADKATNEKLFF
length: 13; size: -; J: TRBJ2-7; D: -; V: TRBV27; DNA: TGTGCCAGCAGTTTTCGGGGGGCTTACGAGCAGTACTTC; CDR3: CASSFRGAYEQYF
length: 13; size: few; J: TRBJ1-5; D: -; V: TRBV7-2; DNA: TGTGCCAGCAGCACCCAACTCAATCAGCCCCAGCATTTT; CDR3: CASSTQLNQPQHF
length: 16; size: -; J: TRBJ2-3; D: -; V: TRBV5-4; DNA: TGTGCCAGCAGCTTGGAAGCCTCCTTGGGCACAGATACGCAGTATTTT; CDR3: CASSLEASLGTDTQYF
length: 13; size: -; J: TRBJ1-1; D: -; V: TRBV5-1; DNA: TGCGCCAGCAGCCGGCCTCCGGGTTCTGAAGCTTTCTTT; CDR3: CASSRPPGSEAFF
length: 13; size: few; J: TRBJ2-3; D: -; V: TRBV30; DNA: TGTGCCTGGAATCTAGGGGTCAATAAGCCCCAGTATTTT; CDR3: CAWNLGVNKPQYF
length: 19; size: few; J: TRBJ2-5; D: TRBD2; V: TRBV9; DNA: TGTGCCAGCAGCTCCGGGACTAGCGGGATAGCCTATTTAGCGGAGACCCAGTACTTC; CDR3: CASSSGTSGIAYLAETQYF
length: 16; size: -; J: TRBJ2-1; D: TRBD2; V: TRBV9; DNA: TGTGCCAGCAGCGTATTCGGGCGGGAGGGCATGAATGAGCAGTTCTTC; CDR3: CASSVFGREGMNEQFF
length: 15; size: few; J: TRBJ1-2; D: TRBD1; V: TRBV9; DNA: TGTGCCAGCAGCGAAGGACAGGGACGACTCTATGGCTACACCTTC; CDR3: CASSEGQGRLYGYTF
length: 16; size: -; J: TRBJ1-6; D: TRBD1; V: TRBV19; DNA: TGTGCCAGTAGTGACAGGGTTGGTATCACTGATTCACCCCTCCACTTT; CDR3: CASSDRVGITDSPLHF
length: 15; size: -; J: TRBJ1-2; D: TRBD1; V: TRBV6-5; DNA: TGTGCCAGCAGCCTTGCCCATACAGGGGTCCAAGGCTACACCTTC; CDR3: CASSLAHTGVQGYTF
length: 12; size: few; J: TRBJ1-6; D: TRBD1; V: TRBV5-5; DNA: TGTGCCAGCAGCGGGACAGGGTCACCCCTCCACTTT; CDR3: CASSGTGSPLHF
length: 16; size: -; J: TRBJ2-5; D: TRBD2; V: TRBV4-2; DNA: TGTGCCAGCAGCCCCCGACTAGCGGGGGGCCAAGAGACCCAGTACTTC; CDR3: CASSPRLAGGQETQYF
length: 16; size: few; J: TRBJ2-6; D: -; V: TRBV21-1; DNA: TGTGCCAGCAGCAAAGTCGGGGGTTCTGGGGCCAACGTCCTGACTTTC; CDR3: CASSKVGGSGANVLTF